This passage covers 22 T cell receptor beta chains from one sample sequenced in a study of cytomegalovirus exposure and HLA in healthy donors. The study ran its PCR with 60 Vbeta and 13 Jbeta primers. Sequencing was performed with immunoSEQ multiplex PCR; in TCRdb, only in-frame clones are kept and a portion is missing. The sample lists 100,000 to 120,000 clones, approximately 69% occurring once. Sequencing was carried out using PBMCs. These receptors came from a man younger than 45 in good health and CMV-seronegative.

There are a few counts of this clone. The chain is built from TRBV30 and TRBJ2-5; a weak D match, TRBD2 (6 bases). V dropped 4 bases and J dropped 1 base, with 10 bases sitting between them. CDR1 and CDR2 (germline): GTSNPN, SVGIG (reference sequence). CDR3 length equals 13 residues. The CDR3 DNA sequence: TGTGCCTGGACTCGGGGACTCCAAGAGACCCAGTACTTC. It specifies CAWTRGLQETQYF.

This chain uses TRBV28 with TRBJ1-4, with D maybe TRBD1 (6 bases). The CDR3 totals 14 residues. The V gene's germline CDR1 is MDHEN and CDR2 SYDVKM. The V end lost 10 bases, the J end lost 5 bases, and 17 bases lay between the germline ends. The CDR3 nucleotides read TGTGCCACCGATCAGGGGTCTGGGAATGAAAAACTGTTTTTT. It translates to CATDQGSGNEKLFF.

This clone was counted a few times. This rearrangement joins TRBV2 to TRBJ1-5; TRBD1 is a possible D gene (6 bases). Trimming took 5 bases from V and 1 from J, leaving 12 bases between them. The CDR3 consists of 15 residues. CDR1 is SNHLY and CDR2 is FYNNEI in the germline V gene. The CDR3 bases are TGTGCCAGCAGTATACAGGGTCTGAGCAATCAGCCCCAGCATTTT. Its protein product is CASSIQGLSNQPQHF.

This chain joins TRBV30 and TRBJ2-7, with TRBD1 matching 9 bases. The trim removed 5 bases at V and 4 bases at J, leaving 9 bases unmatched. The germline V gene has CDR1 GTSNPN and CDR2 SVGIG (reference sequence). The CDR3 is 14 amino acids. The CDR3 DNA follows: TGTGCCTGGGGGTACAGGGGGCTCCTTTACGAGCAGTACTTC. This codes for CAWGYRGLLYEQYF.

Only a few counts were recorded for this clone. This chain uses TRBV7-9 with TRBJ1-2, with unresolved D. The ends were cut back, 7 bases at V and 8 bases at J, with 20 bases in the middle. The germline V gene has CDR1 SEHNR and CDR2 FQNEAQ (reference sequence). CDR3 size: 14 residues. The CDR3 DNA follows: TGTGCCAGCACTCCACCCTCCGGGGTAGAGGGCTACACCTTC. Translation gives CASTPPSGVEGYTF.

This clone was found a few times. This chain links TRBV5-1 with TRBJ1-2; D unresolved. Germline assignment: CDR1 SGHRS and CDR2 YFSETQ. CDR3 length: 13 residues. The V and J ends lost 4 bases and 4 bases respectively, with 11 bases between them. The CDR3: CASSQQTGYGYTF. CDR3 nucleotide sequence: TGCGCCAGCAGCCAACAGACCGGCTATGGCTACACCTTC.

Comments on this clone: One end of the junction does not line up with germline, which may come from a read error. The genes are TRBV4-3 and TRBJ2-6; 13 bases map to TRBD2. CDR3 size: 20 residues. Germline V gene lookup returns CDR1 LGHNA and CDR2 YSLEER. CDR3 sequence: CASSQDWTSGGDSGANGLTF. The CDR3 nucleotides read TGCGCCAGCAGCCAAGATTGGACTAGCGGGGGTGACTCTGGGGCCAACGGCCTGACTTTC.

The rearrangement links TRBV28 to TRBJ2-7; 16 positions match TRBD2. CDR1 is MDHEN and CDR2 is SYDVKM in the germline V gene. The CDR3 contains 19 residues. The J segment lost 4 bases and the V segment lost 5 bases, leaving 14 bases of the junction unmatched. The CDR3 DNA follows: TGTGCCAGCAGTCCGCAGAAGGGACTAGCGGGAGGGCTCCTTTACGAGCAGTACTTC. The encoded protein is CASSPQKGLAGGLLYEQYF.

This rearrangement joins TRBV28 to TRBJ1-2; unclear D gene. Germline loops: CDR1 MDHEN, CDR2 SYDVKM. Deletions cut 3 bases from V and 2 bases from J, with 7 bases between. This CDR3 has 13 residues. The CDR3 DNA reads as TGTGCCAGCAGTTTGAGTCGAAACTATGGCTACACCTTC. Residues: CASSLSRNYGYTF.

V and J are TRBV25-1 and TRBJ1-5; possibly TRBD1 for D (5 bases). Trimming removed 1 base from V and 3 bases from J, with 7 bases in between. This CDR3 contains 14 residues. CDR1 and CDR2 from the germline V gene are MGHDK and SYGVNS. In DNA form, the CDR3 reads TGTGCCAGCAGTGAATTGGGGCCCAATCAGCCCCAGCATTTT. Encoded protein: CASSELGPNQPQHF.

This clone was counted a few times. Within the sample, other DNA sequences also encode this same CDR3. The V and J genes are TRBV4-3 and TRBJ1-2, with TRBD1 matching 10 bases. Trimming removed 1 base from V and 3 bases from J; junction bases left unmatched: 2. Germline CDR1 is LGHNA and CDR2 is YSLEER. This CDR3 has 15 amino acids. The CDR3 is CASSQGQGAYYGYTF. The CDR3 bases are TGCGCCAGCAGCCAAGGACAGGGGGCTTACTATGGCTACACCTTC.

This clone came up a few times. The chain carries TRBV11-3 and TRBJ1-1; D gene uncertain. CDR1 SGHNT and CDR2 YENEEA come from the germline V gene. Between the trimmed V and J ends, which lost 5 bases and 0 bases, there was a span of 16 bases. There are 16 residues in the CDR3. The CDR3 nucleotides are TGTGCCAGCAGCCCCCGCGGCTCCCGGGTGAACACTGAAGCTTTCTTT. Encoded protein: CASSPRGSRVNTEAFF.

Written as DNA, the CDR3 is TGCGCCAGCATCCCCTTCGACAGGGGGCTCAGCGAGCAGTACTTC. Its translation: CASIPFDRGLSEQYF. The genes are TRBV5-1 and TRBJ2-7; 10 nucleotides align to TRBD1. The CDR3 consists of 15 residues. Germline CDR1 is SGHRS and CDR2 is YFSETQ. Trimming at V came to 6 bases and at J to 6 bases, leaving 12 bases not matched to a gene.

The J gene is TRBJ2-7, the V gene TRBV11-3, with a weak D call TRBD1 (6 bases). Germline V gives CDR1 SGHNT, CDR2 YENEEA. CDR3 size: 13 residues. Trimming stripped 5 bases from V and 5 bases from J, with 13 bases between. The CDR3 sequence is CASSPGQTHEQYF. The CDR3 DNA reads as TGTGCCAGCAGCCCAGGACAGACCCACGAGCAGTACTTC. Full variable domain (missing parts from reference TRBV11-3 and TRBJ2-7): EAGVVQSPRYKIIEKKQPVAFWCNPISGHNTLYWYLQNLGQGPELLIRYENEEAVDDSQLPKDRFSAERLKGVDSTLKIQPAELGDSAVYLCASSPGQTHEQYFGPGTRLTVT.

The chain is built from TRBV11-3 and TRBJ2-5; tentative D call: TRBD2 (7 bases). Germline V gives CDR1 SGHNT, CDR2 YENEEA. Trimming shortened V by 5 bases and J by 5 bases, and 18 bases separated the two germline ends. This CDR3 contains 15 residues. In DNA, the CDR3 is TGTGCCAGCAGCCCTAGCGGAGGGGGAGGGGAGACCCAGTACTTC. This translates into CASSPSGGGGETQYF.

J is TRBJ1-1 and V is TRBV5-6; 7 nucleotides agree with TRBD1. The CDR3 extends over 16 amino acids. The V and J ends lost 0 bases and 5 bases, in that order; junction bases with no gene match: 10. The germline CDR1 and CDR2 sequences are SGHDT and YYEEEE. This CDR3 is CASSLEVTGRTTEAFF. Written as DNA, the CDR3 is TGTGCCAGCAGCTTGGAGGTGACAGGGCGAACGACTGAAGCTTTCTTT.

CDR3 sequence reads: CAISDRQTQETQYF. The CDR3 DNA is TGTGCCATCAGTGACCGACAGACCCAAGAGACCCAGTACTTC. This chain uses TRBV10-3 with TRBJ2-5; maybe TRBD1 (5 bases). V was cut by 3 bases and J by 1 base, with 9 bases left in between. The CDR3 has 14 amino acids. Germline CDR1 reads ENHRY; CDR2 reads SYGVKD.

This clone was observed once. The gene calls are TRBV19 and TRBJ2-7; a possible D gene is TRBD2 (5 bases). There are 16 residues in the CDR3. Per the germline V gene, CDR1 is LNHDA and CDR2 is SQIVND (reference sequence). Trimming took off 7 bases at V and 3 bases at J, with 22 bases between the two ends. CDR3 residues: CASKKVGRPGVYEQYF. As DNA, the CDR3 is TGTGCCAGTAAAAAGGTCGGTCGACCCGGGGTCTACGAGCAGTACTTC.

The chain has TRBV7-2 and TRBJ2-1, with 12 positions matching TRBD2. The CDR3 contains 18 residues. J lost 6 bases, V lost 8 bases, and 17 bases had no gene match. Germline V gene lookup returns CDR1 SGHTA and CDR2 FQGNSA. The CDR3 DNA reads TGTGCCAGCGGACTAGCCTCCCGACTAGCGGGAGATCTCAATGAGCAGTTCTTC. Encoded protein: CASGLASRLAGDLNEQFF.

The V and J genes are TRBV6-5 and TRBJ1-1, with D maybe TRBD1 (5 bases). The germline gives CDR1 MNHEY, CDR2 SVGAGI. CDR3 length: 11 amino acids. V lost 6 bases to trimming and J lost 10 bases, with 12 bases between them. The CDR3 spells CASSQGSAAFF. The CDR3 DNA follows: TGTGCCAGCAGCCAGGGTTCCGCAGCTTTCTTT.

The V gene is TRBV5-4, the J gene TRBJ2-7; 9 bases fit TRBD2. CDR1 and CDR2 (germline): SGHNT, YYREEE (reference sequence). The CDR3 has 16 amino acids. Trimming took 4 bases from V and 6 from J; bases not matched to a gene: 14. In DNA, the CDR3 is TGTGCCAGCAGCCCAGGGGGTTTAGCGGGAGTGGGCGAGCAGTACTTC. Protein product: CASSPGGLAGVGEQYF.

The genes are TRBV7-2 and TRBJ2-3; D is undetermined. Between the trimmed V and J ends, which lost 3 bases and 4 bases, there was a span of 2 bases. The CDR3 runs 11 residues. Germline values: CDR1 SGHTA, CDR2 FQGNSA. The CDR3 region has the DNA TGTGCCAGCAGCTTCTCAGATACGCAGTATTTT. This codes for CASSFSDTQYF.